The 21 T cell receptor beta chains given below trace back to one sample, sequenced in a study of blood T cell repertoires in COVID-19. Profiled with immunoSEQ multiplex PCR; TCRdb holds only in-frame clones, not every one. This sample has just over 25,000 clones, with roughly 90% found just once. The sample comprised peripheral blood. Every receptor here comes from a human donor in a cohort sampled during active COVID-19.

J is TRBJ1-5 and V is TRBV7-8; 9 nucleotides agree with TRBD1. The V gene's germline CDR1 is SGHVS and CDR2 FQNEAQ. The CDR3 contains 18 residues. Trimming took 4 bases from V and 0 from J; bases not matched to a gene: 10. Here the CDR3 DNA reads TGTGCCAGCAGCTCCCGGGACAGGGATACCGGTAGCAATCAGCCCCAGCATTTT. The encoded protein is CASSSRDRDTGSNQPQHF.

CDR3 sequence: CASSFTGGRGGTEAFF. CDR3 sequence (DNA): TGCGCCAGCAGCTTTACAGGGGGCAGAGGAGGGACTGAAGCTTTCTTT. The chain carries TRBV5-1 and TRBJ1-1, with TRBD1 matching over 9 bases. This CDR3 region has 16 residues. The germline gives CDR1 SGHRS, CDR2 YFSETQ. With V trimmed by 2 bases and J by 5 bases, 10 bases remained unmatched.

The CDR3 bases are TGCGCCAGCAGTTTGACTAGCGGGGATTACTACGAGCAGTACTTC. This translates into CASSLTSGDYYEQYF. This chain connects TRBV5-1 to TRBJ2-7, with 11 positions matching TRBD2. The J segment lost 3 bases and the V segment lost 5 bases, leaving 7 bases of the junction unmatched. CDR3 size: 15 residues. Germline V gene lookup returns CDR1 SGHRS and CDR2 YFSETQ.

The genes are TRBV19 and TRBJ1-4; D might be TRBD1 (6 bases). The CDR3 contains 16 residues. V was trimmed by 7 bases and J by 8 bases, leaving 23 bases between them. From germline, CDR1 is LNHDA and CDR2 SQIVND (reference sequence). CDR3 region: CASKLGSYHREEKLFF. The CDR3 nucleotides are TGTGCCAGTAAGCTCGGTTCCTATCACAGGGAGGAAAAACTGTTTTTT.

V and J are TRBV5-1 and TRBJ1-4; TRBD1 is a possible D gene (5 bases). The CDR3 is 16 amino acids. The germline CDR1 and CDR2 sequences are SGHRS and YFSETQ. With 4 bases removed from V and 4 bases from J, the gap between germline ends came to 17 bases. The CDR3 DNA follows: TGCGCCAGCAGCCCTACCTCGGGGGGACTTAATGAAAAACTGTTTTTT. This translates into CASSPTSGGLNEKLFF. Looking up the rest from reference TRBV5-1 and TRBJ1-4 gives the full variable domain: KAGVTQTPRYLIKTRGQQVTLSCSPISGHRSVSWYQQTPGQGLQFLFEYFSETQRNKGNFPGRFSGRQFSNSRSEMNVSTLELGDSALYLCASSPTSGGLNEKLFFGSGTQLSVL.

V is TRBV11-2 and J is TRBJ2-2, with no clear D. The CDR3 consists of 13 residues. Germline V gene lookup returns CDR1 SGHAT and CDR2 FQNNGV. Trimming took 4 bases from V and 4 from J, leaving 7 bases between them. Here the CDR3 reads CASSSSGTGELFF. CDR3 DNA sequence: TGTGCCAGCAGCTCTTCGGGCACCGGGGAGCTGTTTTTT.

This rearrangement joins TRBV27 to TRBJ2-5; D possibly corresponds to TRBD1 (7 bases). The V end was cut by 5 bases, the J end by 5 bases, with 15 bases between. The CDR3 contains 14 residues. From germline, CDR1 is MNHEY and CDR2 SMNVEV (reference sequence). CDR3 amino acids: CASSGGGAIETQYF. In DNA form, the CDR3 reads TGTGCCAGCAGTGGAGGGGGCGCGATTGAGACCCAGTACTTC.

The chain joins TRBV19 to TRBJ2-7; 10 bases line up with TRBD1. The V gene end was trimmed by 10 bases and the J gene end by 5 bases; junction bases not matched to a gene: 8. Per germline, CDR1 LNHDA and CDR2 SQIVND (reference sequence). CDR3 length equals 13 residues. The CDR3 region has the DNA TGTGCCACGAGGGGACAGGGGTTCCACGAGCAGTACTTC. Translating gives CATRGQGFHEQYF.

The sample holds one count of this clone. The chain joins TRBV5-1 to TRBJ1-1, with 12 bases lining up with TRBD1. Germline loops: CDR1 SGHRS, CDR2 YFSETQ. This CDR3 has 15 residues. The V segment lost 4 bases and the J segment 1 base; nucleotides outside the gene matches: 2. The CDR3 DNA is TGCGCCAGCAGCGCGGGACAGGGGGCGAACACTGAAGCTTTCTTT. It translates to CASSAGQGANTEAFF. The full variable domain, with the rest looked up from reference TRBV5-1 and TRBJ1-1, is KAGVTQTPRYLIKTRGQQVTLSCSPISGHRSVSWYQQTPGQGLQFLFEYFSETQRNKGNFPGRFSGRQFSNSRSEMNVSTLELGDSALYLCASSAGQGANTEAFFGQGTRLTVV.

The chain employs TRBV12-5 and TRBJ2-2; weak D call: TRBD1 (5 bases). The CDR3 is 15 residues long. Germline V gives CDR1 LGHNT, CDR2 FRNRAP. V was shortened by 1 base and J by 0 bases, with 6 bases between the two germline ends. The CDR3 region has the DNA TGTGCTAGTGGTTTGGGGACAACGAACACCGGGGAGCTGTTTTTT. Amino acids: CASGLGTTNTGELFF.

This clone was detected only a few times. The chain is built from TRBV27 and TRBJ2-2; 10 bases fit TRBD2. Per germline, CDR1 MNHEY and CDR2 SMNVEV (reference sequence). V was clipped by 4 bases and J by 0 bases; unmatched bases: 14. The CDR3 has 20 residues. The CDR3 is CASSSLRPGGLAANTGELFF. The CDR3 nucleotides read TGTGCCAGCAGTTCTTTAAGACCGGGAGGACTAGCGGCGAACACCGGGGAGCTGTTTTTT.

CDR3 sequence: CASLGELAGVEQYF. Here the CDR3 DNA reads TGTGCCAGCTTAGGCGAGCTAGCGGGGGTGGAGCAGTATTTT. This chain joins TRBV7-9 and TRBJ2-3; 10 bases fit TRBD2. Germline V CDR1 and CDR2: SEHNR, FQNEAQ (reference sequence). J was trimmed by 11 bases and V by 8 bases; bases with no gene match: 13. The CDR3 runs to 14 residues.

The CDR3 loop is CASSLTDRVDTIYF. In DNA, the CDR3 is TGTGCCAGCAGCTTGACCGACAGGGTTGACACCATATATTTT. The gene calls are TRBV5-4 and TRBJ1-3; TRBD1 agrees at 7 bases. Germline CDR1 and CDR2: SGHNT and YYREEE (reference sequence). The length of the CDR3 is 14 residues. The J segment lost 8 bases and the V segment lost 1 base, leaving 6 bases of the junction unmatched.

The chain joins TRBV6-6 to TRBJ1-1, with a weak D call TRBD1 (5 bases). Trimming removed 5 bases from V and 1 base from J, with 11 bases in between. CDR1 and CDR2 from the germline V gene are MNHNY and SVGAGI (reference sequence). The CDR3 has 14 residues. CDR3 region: CASSTRDRNTEAFF. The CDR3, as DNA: TGTGCCAGCAGTACGCGCGACAGGAACACTGAAGCTTTCTTT.

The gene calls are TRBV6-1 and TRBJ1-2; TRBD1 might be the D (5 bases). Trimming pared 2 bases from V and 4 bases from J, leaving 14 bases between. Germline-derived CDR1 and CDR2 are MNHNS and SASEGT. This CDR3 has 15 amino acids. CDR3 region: CASSEILGEGYGYTF. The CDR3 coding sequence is TGTGCCAGCAGTGAAATATTAGGGGAGGGCTATGGCTACACCTTC.

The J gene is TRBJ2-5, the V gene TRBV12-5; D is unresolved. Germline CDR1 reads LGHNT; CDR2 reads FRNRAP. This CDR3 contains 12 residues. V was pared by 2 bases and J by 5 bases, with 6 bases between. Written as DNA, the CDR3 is TGTGCTAGTGGTTTGATGACTGAGACCCAGTACTTC. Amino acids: CASGLMTETQYF. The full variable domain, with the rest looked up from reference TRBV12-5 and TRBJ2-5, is DARVTQTPRHKVTEMGQEVTMRCQPILGHNTVFWYRQTMMQGLELLAYFRNRAPLDDSGMPKDRFSAEMPDATLATLKIQPSEPRDSAVYFCASGLMTETQYFGPGTRLLVL.

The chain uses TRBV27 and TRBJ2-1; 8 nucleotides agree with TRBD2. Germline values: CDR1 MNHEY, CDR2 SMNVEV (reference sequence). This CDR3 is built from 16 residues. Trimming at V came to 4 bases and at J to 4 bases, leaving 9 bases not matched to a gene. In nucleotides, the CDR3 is TGTGCCAGCAGTTCCCAAAGCGGGGGTCAATACAATGAGCAGTTCTTC. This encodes CASSSQSGGQYNEQFF.

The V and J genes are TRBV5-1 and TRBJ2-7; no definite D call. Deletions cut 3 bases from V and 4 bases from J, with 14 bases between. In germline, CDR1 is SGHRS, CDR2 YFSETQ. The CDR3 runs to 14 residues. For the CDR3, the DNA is TGCGCCAGCAGCTCGGGTTCGGGTTTGTACGAGCAGTACTTC. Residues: CASSSGSGLYEQYF.

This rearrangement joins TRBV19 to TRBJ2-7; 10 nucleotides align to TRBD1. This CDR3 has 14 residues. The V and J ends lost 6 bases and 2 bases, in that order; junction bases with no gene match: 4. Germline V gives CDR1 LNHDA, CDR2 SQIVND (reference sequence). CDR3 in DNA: TGTGCCAGTAGCAAGGGACAGGGGCCCTACGAGCAGTACTTC. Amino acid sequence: CASSKGQGPYEQYF. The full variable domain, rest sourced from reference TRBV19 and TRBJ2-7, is DGGITQSPKYLFRKEGQNVTLSCEQNLNHDAMYWYRQDPGQGLRLIYYSQIVNDFQKGDIAEGYSVSREKKESFPLTVTSAQKNPTAFYLCASSKGQGPYEQYFGPGTRLTVT.

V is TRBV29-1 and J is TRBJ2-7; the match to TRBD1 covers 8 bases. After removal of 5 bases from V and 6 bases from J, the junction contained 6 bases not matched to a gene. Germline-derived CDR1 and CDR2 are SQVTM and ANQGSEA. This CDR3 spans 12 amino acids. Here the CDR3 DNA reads TGCAGCGTTAAGGACAGGGCCCTCGAGCAGTACTTC. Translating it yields CSVKDRALEQYF.

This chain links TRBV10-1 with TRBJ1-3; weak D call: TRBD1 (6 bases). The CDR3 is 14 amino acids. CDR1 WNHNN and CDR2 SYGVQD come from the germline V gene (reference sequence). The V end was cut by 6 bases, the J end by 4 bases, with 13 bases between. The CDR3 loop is CASSTEGEGNTIYF. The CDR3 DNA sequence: TGCGCCAGCAGCACCGAGGGGGAAGGAAACACCATATATTTT.